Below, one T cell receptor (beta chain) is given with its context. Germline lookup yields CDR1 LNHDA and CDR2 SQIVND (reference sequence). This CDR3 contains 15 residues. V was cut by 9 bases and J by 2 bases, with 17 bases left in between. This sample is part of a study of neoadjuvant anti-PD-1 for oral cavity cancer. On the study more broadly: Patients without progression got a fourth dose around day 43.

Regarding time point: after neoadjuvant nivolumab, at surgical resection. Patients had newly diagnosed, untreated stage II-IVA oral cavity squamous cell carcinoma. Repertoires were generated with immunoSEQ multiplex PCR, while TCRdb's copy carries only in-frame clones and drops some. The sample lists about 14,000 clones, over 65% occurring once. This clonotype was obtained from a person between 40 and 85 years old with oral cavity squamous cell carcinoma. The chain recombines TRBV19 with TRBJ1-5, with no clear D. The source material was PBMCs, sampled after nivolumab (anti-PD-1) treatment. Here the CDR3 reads CASPIDSRGNQPQHF. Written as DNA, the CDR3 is TGTGCCAGCCCAATCGACTCCCGGGGCAATCAGCCCCAGCATTTT.